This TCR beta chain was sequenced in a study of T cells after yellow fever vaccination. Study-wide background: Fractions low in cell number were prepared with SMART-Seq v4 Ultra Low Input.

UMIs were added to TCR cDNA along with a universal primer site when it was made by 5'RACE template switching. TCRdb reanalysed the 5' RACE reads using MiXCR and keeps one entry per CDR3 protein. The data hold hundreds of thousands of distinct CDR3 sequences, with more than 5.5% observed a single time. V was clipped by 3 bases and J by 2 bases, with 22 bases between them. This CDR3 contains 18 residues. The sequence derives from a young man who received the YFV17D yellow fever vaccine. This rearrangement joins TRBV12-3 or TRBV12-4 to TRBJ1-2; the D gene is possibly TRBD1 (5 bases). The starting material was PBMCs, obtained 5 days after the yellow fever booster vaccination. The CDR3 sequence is CASSLPHEDRSPNYGYTF. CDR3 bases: TGTGCCAGCAGTTTGCCCCACGAAGACAGATCCCCCAACTATGGCTACACCTTC.